One TCR beta chain is described in this entry. Its antigen is unknown. A junction end diverges from the germline sequence, so it may reflect a read error. The data were taken from a study of cytomegalovirus exposure and HLA in healthy donors. Primers for the PCR totalled 60 Vbeta and 13 Jbeta. Sequencing used immunoSEQ multiplex PCR; TCRdb keeps in-frame clones, though not all of them. The sample contains 70,000 to 100,000 clones, more than 75% of which appear only once. Study-wide points: An apparent linkage of common viral pathogens to several of the most significant clusters emerged in a later analysis.

While unrecorded immune exposures were likely, the donors were nominally healthy when sampled. The CDR3 totals 15 residues. CDR1 is SSHAT and CDR2 is FNYEAQ in the germline V gene (reference sequence). The clonotype comes from a man between 18 and 35 years old in good health and CMV-seronegative. This rearrangement joins TRBV7-7 to TRBJ2-2, with 7 bases that match TRBD1. The sample was PBMCs. In DNA, the CDR3 is TGTGCTAGCAGCCCCTGGGACAGGAACACCGGGGAGCTGTTTTTT. Its protein product is CASSPWDRNTGELFF.